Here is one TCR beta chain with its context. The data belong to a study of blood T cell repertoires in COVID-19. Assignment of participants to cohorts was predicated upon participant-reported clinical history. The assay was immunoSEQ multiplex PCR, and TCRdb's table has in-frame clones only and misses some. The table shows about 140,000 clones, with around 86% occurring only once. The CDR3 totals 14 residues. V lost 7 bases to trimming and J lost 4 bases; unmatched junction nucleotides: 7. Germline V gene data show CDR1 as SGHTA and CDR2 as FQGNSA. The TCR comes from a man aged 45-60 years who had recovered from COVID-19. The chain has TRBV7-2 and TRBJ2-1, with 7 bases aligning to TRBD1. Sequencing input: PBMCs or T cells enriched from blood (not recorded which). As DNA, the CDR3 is TGTGCCAGCACCCAAGACAGGGTTTACAATGAGCAGTTCTTC. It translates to CASTQDRVYNEQFF.